The 9 T cell receptor beta chains given below trace back to one sample, sequenced in a study of T cell repertoires in cytomegalovirus infection (dated by TCRdb to about 2019). Their target antigens are unknown. Sequencing was carried out with an Illumina HiSeq 1500. TCRdb ran its own pipeline on the public reads, namely fastp trimming at Q25 and MiXCR clone calling, and kept in-frame beta chains. Every CDR3 protein is listed once, alongside the most common genes and DNA of its rows. The sample contains fewer than 850,000 distinct CDR3 sequences, about 27% of them found a single time. The ten largest account for around 13% of the sample. Interpreted using the paper, the treatment or condition label stands for: in vitro stimulation with specific CMV peptide epitopes to enrich CMV-specific T cells. Here the sequenced sample was cultured CD8+ T cells from PBMCs, taken from culture after CMV antigen stimulation. These receptors all come from a human donor in good health (CMV status not recorded). Some clones in this sample may be carry-over from other donors' samples.

This chain connects TRBV6-1 to TRBJ1-4, with D unclear. The CDR3 consists of 15 residues. Germline loops: CDR1 MNHNS, CDR2 SASEGT. Trimming shortened V by 4 bases and J by 4 bases, and 13 bases separated the two germline ends. The CDR3 DNA reads as TGTGCCAGCAGTGCCGCACGGGTGGGTAATGAAAAACTGTTTTTT. This translates into CASSAARVGNEKLFF.

The rearrangement links TRBV12-3 or TRBV12-4 to TRBJ1-5; no firm D call. CDR3 length: 15 residues. Trimming took off 2 bases at V and 1 base at J, with 9 bases between the two ends. CDR3 coding DNA: TGTGCCAGCAGTTTAATGGGAGAAAGCAATCAGCCCCAGCATTTT. It translates to CASSLMGESNQPQHF.

This chain connects TRBV27 to TRBJ2-1; the D is unclear. CDR3 length: 13 residues. The germline V and J ends were trimmed by 8 bases and 0 bases, with 8 bases remaining between them. Germline V lookup: CDR1 MNHEY, CDR2 SMNVEV (reference sequence). This CDR3 reads CASCRGSYNEQFF. CDR3 sequence (DNA): TGTGCCAGCTGCCGTGGCTCCTACAATGAGCAGTTCTTC.

A few counts support this clonotype. J is TRBJ1-5 and V is TRBV6-1; tentative D call: TRBD1 (5 bases). The germline V and J ends were trimmed by 8 bases and 0 bases, with 20 bases remaining between them. The CDR3 extends over 17 amino acids. Germline values: CDR1 MNHNS, CDR2 SASEGT. CDR3 region: CASWFSGPGSSNQPQHF. As DNA, the CDR3 is TGTGCCAGCTGGTTTTCGGGACCAGGGAGTAGCAATCAGCCCCAGCATTTT.

The chain couples TRBV6-2 or TRBV6-3 to TRBJ2-1; a possible D gene is TRBD2 (5 bases). This CDR3 is 13 amino acids long. Deletions cut 10 bases from V and 4 bases from J, with 14 bases between. Germline CDR1 is MNHEY and CDR2 is SVGEGT. CDR3 sequence reads: CATAGRGYNEQFF. CDR3 sequence (DNA): TGTGCCACCGCGGGTAGAGGTTACAATGAGCAGTTCTTC.

This clonotype was counted ten times or more. This sequence joins TRBV28 and TRBJ1-5, with 7 bases matching TRBD1. The CDR3 has 17 residues. With 3 bases clipped from V and 3 bases from J, the junction kept 11 bases outside the gene matches. Germline assignment: CDR1 MDHEN and CDR2 SYDVKM. CDR3 amino acids: CASSFPVPGQFNQPQHF. CDR3 sequence (DNA): TGTGCCAGCAGTTTCCCCGTACCGGGACAGTTCAATCAGCCCCAGCATTTT. Complete variable domain (other parts from reference TRBV28 and TRBJ1-5): DVKVTQSSRYLVKRTGEKVFLECVQDMDHENMFWYRQDPGLGLRLIYFSYDVKMKEKGDIPEGYSVSREKKERFSLILESASTNQTSMYLCASSFPVPGQFNQPQHFGDGTRLSIL.

This clonotype was seen more than once but under ten times. The J gene is TRBJ1-4, the V gene TRBV28; TRBD1 matches 7 bases. CDR1 is MDHEN and CDR2 is SYDVKM in the germline V gene. Trimming removed 2 bases from V and 8 bases from J; junction bases left unmatched: 5. The CDR3 runs 14 residues. CDR3 region: CASSLEGAWEKLFF. CDR3 nucleotides: TGTGCCAGCAGTTTAGAGGGGGCTTGGGAAAAACTGTTTTTT.

This clonotype appeared a few times. The chain has TRBV12-3 or TRBV12-4 and TRBJ2-1, with D perhaps TRBD1 (6 bases). The CDR3 spans 12 residues. Trimming left V 5 bases short and J 9 bases short, with 11 bases between. The CDR3 DNA is TGTGCCAGCAGTCCGCAGGGGAGTGAGCAGTTCTTC. Its protein is CASSPQGSEQFF.

This clonotype showed up just a few times. The CDR3 nucleotides read TGTGCCAGCAGTGATTTAGGACAGGGGAACTATGGCTACACCTTC. As protein: CASSDLGQGNYGYTF. The J gene is TRBJ1-2, the V gene TRBV12-3 or TRBV12-4; 9 bases agree with TRBD1. After removal of 5 bases from V and 2 bases from J, the junction contained 6 bases not matched to a gene. This CDR3 comprises 15 residues.